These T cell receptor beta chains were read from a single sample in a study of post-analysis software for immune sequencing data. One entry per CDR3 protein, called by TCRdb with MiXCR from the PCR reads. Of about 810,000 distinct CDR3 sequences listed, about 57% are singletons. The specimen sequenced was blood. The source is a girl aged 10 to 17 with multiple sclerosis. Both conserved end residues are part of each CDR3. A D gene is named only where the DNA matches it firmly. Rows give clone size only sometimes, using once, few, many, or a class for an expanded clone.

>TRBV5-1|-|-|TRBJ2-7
TGCGCCAGCAGCTTTGGAGGGACACCTTCGTGGTACTTC
CASSFGGTPSWYF
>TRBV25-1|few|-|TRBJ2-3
TGTGCCAGCACCCCCGGGACAGATACGCAGTATTTT
CASTPGTDTQYF
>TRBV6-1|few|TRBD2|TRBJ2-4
TGTGCCAGCAGTGAGTCCCGGGGAGCGGGGCTAGCCAAAAACATTCAGTACTTC
CASSESRGAGLAKNIQYF
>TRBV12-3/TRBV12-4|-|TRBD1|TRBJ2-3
TGTGCCAGCAGCGCCGGGGACAGGGTGAGCGCAGATACGCAGTATTTT
CASSAGDRVSADTQYF
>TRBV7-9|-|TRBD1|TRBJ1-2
TGTGCCAGCAGCCAACGTGGACAGGGGGCAATTAACTATGGCTACACCTTC
CASSQRGQGAINYGYTF
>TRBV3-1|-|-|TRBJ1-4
TGTGCCAGCAGCCCGCGCTTTGGACAGACCGCGGGAGAAAAACTGTTTTTT
CASSPRFGQTAGEKLFF
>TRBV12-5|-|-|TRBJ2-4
TGTGCTAGTGCCCCTTCAGGGGGGGGAGACATTCAGTACTTC
CASAPSGGGDIQYF
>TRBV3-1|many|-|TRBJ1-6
TGTGCCAGCAGCCTTACAGGCTCCTATAATTCACCCCTCCACTTT
CASSLTGSYNSPLHF
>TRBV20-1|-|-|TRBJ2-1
TGCAGTGCTAGAGATTATAGGACGTCGACCTACAATGAGCAGTTCTTC
CSARDYRTSTYNEQFF
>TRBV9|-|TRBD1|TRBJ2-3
TGTGCCAGCAGCGTTACAGGGGGCTCGACAGATACGCAGTATTTT
CASSVTGGSTDTQYF
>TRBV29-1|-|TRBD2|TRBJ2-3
TGCAGCGTGGACAGACTAGCGGGGATCACAGATACGCAGTATTTT
CSVDRLAGITDTQYF
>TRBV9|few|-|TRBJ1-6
TGTGCCAGCAGCGTAGATCGGGGCTTGAATTCACCCCTCCACTTT
CASSVDRGLNSPLHF
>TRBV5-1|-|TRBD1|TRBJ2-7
TGCGCCAGCAGCTTTGGACAGGGCAATTTCTACGAGCAGTACTTC
CASSFGQGNFYEQYF
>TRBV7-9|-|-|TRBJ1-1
TGTGCCAGCAGCCCCCCCCCTACGCCTGAAGCTTTCTTT
CASSPPPTPEAFF
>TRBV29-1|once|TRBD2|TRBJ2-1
TGCAGCGGTCTCACCGGGACTAGCGGGGGGTGGGAGCAGTTCTTC
CSGLTGTSGGWEQFF
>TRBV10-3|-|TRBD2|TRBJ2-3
TGTGCCATCGGGGGACTAGCGGGGAGCACAGATACGCAGTATTTT
CAIGGLAGSTDTQYF
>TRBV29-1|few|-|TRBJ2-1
TGCAGCGTTGGGGCCAATTCGGGCTCCTACAATGAGCAGTTCTTC
CSVGANSGSYNEQFF
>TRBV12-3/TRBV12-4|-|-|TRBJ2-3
TGTGCCAGCTCGGTGAGAGCAGATACGCAGTATTTT
CASSVRADTQYF
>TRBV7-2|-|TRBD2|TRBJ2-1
TGTGCCAGCAGCTTTCAAGGGGCGGGGGGGCGGAATGAGCAGTTCTTC
CASSFQGAGGRNEQFF
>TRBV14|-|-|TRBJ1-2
TGTGCCAGCAGCTTCGCTTCGACATCGGGGGCCTATGGCTACACCTTC
CASSFASTSGAYGYTF